The present TCR beta chain was sequenced within a study of T cells in Graves' hyperthyroidism and ophthalmopathy. Study-level information: Blood was drawn when the patient was first diagnosed and still untreated. Study results and caveats: Blood also carried most thyroid clonotypes expanded above 0.001.

This clonotype was seen a handful of times. Its antigen is undetermined. Amplification of TCR beta CDR3 regions was performed using RNA transcripts as template. The HTBI primer set served for first-round RT-PCR of the TCR CDR3. TCRdb passed the multiplex PCR reads through MiXCR, listing each CDR3 protein once. This table holds hundreds of thousands of distinct CDR3 sequences, less than 25% found once. Among ophthalmopathy patients, the Clinical Activity Score reached at least 3, the NOSPECS grade reached at least 4, and duration remained under 3 months. This sample holds PBMCs from 10 ml fresh peripheral blood. Looked up from germline, CDR1 is MNHEY and CDR2 is SMNVEV (reference sequence). This CDR3 has 16 amino acids. The junction had 8 bases not matched to a gene; V was cut back by 3 bases and J by 1 base.

Sequenced sample: blood. The rearrangement uses TRBV27 and TRBJ2-7; 8 bases match TRBD2. The TCR sequence derives from a woman between 25 and 40 years old with Graves' ophthalmopathy. The CDR3 is CASSFHGGGRSYEQYF. The CDR3 DNA is TGTGCCAGCAGTTTTCACGGGGGGGGGAGGTCCTACGAGCAGTACTTC.